The clone carrying this T cell receptor (beta chain) was observed a handful of times. Antigen unknown. Through a sample-barcoded 5' primer and a J-beta primer mix, a second PCR was run for roughly 6 to 11 cycles. TCRdb independently ran MiXCR on the 5' RACE reads; one entry per CDR3 protein. The sample carries 780,000 or so distinct CDR3 sequences, about 48% recorded once. The V gene lost 0 bases and the J gene lost 6 bases, with 15 bases spanning the gap. In germline, CDR1 is ENHRY, CDR2 SYGVKD. This CDR3 contains 16 residues. This sample was included in a study of blood T cells in healthy people across ages. Study-wide results and caveats: There were more naive CD4+ cells and higher diversity in long-lived donors than in aged donors. Percentage of naive T cells showed a strong correlation with TCR beta diversity.

V gene TRBV10-3 combines with J gene TRBJ2-1; D might be TRBD2 (6 bases). The sequencing input was blood. The source is an older man in good health. The CDR3 loop is CAISESVTSSGNEQFF. Written as DNA, the CDR3 is TGTGCCATCAGTGAGTCGGTCACTAGCTCTGGCAATGAGCAGTTCTTC.